Each of the 9 T cell receptor beta chains below was sequenced from the same sample in a study of blood T cells in healthy people across ages. Combining a sample-barcoded 5' primer with a J-beta primer mix, a second PCR ran for about 6 to 11 cycles. Each CDR3 protein gets one entry after TCRdb re-called the 5' RACE reads with MiXCR. This repertoire shows more than 1,400,000 distinct CDR3 sequences, approximately 42% found once; its top ten account for under 8%. The specimen was blood. The receptors shown here come from a woman younger than 30 in good health.

The rearrangement joins TRBV30 to TRBJ2-3; TRBD2 aligns across 8 bases. The CDR3 runs to 15 residues. The trim removed 0 bases at V and 0 bases at J, leaving 2 bases unmatched. CDR1 and CDR2 from the germline V gene are GTSNPN and SVGIG (reference sequence). CDR3 sequence (DNA): TGTGCCTGGAGTGTGCGGGAGGCCAGCACAGATACGCAGTATTTT. Translating it yields CAWSVREASTDTQYF.

On this clonotype itself: At one end, the junction sequence differs from germline, possibly due to a read error. V usage is TRBV10-3 and J usage is TRBJ2-6; 7 positions agree with TRBD1. Germline CDR1 reads ENHRY; CDR2 reads SYGVKD. This CDR3 has 19 amino acids. CDR3 sequence reads: CATSDEGTDKRSGANVLTF. The DNA of the CDR3 is TGTGCCACCAGTGATGAGGGGACAGACAAAAGGTCTGGGGCCAACGTCCTGACTTTC.

The chain carries TRBV10-3 and TRBJ2-3, with D perhaps matching TRBD1 (5 bases). Germline loops: CDR1 ENHRY, CDR2 SYGVKD. The CDR3 sequence is 16 residues long. The germline V and J ends were trimmed by 2 bases and 2 bases, with 14 bases remaining between them. Here the CDR3 DNA reads TGTGCCATCAGTGAGAGGGGTGTGAAGGACACAGATACGCAGTATTTT. Encoded protein: CAISERGVKDTDTQYF.

V and J are TRBV10-3 and TRBJ1-5; 7 positions match TRBD1. V was pared by 4 bases and J by 7 bases, with 10 bases of the junction left unmatched. Germline assignment: CDR1 ENHRY and CDR2 SYGVKD. This CDR3 has 15 residues. The CDR3, as DNA: TGTGCCATCAGTGTCGCAGGGGGAAGCGAACAGCCCCAGCATTTT. As protein: CAISVAGGSEQPQHF.

This clonotype was seen more than once but under ten times. The rearrangement links TRBV6-5 to TRBJ2-7; D is uncertain. CDR3 length: 12 residues. Trimming left V 6 bases short and J 8 bases short, with 14 bases between. The germline gives CDR1 MNHEY, CDR2 SVGAGI. This CDR3 reads CASRTSRKKQYF. The CDR3, as DNA: TGTGCCAGCAGGACATCCAGGAAGAAGCAGTACTTC.

The rearrangement uses TRBV20-1 and TRBJ2-6, with 12 bases lining up with TRBD1. There are 17 residues in the CDR3. The V segment lost 6 bases and the J segment 2 bases; nucleotides outside the gene matches: 8. Looked up from germline, CDR1 is DFQATT and CDR2 is SNEGSKA (reference sequence). The CDR3 nucleotides read TGCAGTGCACCATACCGGGACAGGGGGCCTGGGGCCAACGTCCTGACTTTC. Protein product: CSAPYRDRGPGANVLTF.

This clonotype was observed a handful of times. V and J are TRBV20-1 and TRBJ2-7; TRBD2 matches at 7 bases. The DNA end is more similar to TRBJ2-5, so the J call may be wrong. This CDR3 spans 16 amino acids. Germline V CDR1 and CDR2: DFQATT, SNEGSKA (reference sequence). The DNA for the CDR3 is TGCAGTGCTAGAGAAGAAGCGGGGTACAGGAGAGAGACCCAGTACTTC. Translation gives CSAREEAGYRRETQYF.

The chain carries TRBV4-2 and TRBJ2-3; TRBD2 matches 14 bases. Unmatched junction bases numbered 6, after V lost 4 bases and J lost 0 bases. This CDR3 is 18 amino acids long. The germline V gene has CDR1 LGHNA and CDR2 YNFKEQ. As DNA, the CDR3 is TGTGCCAGCAGCCTAAGGACTAGCGGGGGGTCTAGCACAGATACGCAGTATTTT. The encoded protein is CASSLRTSGGSSTDTQYF.

This clonotype came up a few times. This rearrangement joins TRBV20-1 to TRBJ2-3; D may correspond to TRBD1 or TRBD2 (5 bases each). The CDR3 length is 12 residues. V was cut by 8 bases and J by 4 bases, with 13 bases left in between. From germline, CDR1 is DFQATT and CDR2 SNEGSKA (reference sequence). The CDR3 region is CSTRESSDTQYF. Here the CDR3 DNA reads TGCAGTACCAGGGAGAGCTCAGATACGCAGTATTTT.